This TCR beta chain comes out of a study of blood T cell repertoires in COVID-19. CDR3 length equals 14 residues. The ends lost 4 bases at V and 5 bases at J; junction bases unmatched: 7. The V gene's germline CDR1 is SGHRS and CDR2 YFSETQ. TCRdb keeps only in-frame clones here, not all; method: immunoSEQ multiplex PCR. Of about 170,000 clones listed, approximately 84% are singletons. V usage is TRBV5-1 and J usage is TRBJ2-5; 8 bases align to TRBD2. The sample taken for sequencing was peripheral blood. The clonotype comes from a man between 35 and 55 years old who had recovered from COVID-19. The CDR3 loop is CASSTGGLGETQYF. CDR3 nucleotide sequence: TGCGCCAGCAGCACGGGAGGGCTGGGGGAGACCCAGTACTTC.